The 14 T cell receptor beta chains reported below all come from one sample, sequenced in a study of cytomegalovirus exposure and HLA in healthy donors. Assay: immunoSEQ multiplex PCR; the TCRdb copy retains only in-frame clones and omits some. The sample holds roughly 130,000 clones, 90% seen once. The sequenced sample consisted of PBMCs. The receptors were gathered from a woman aged 25 to 39 in good health and CMV-seropositive.

The J gene is TRBJ2-1, the V gene TRBV7-3, with a weak D call TRBD2 (6 bases). The CDR3 spans 14 residues. Germline CDR1 and CDR2: SGHTA and FQGTGA. V shed 6 bases and J shed 7 bases, with 16 bases lying between them. Here the CDR3 reads CASSSTSHGNEQFF. In DNA, the CDR3 is TGTGCCAGCAGTTCAACTAGCCATGGGAATGAGCAGTTCTTC.

This sequence joins TRBV6-5 and TRBJ2-2, with a possible D match to TRBD1 (6 bases). Looked up from germline, CDR1 is MNHEY and CDR2 is SVGAGI. V shed 5 bases and J shed 6 bases, with 10 bases lying between them. This CDR3 comprises 13 residues. Here the CDR3 reads CASSPPGAGELFF. DNA of the CDR3: TGTGCCAGCAGTCCCCCAGGGGCCGGGGAGCTGTTTTTT.

The J gene is TRBJ2-7, the V gene TRBV9, with 10 bases identical to TRBD2. The V gene's germline CDR1 is SGDLS and CDR2 YYNGEE. The CDR3 contains 20 residues. V shed 1 base and J 3 bases; nucleotides not matched to a gene: 19. The CDR3 DNA follows: TGTGCCAGCAGCGTAAGTGCGTCGGGGCTAGCGGGAGTTAAGGGCTACGAGCAGTACTTC. This codes for CASSVSASGLAGVKGYEQYF.

This chain joins TRBV15 and TRBJ2-5; D gene unclear. Between the trimmed V and J ends, which lost 0 bases and 5 bases, there was a span of 10 bases. The V gene's germline CDR1 is LNHNV and CDR2 YYDKDF (reference sequence). This CDR3 is 14 amino acids long. CDR3 region: CATSRDPGWETQYF. In DNA, the CDR3 is TGTGCCACCAGCAGAGATCCCGGGTGGGAGACCCAGTACTTC.

The V gene is TRBV7-9, the J gene TRBJ2-4, with 7 bases matching TRBD1. The CDR3 has 14 amino acids. Trimming took 5 bases from V and 6 from J; bases not matched to a gene: 7. Per the germline V gene, CDR1 is SEHNR and CDR2 is FQNEAQ (reference sequence). The CDR3 coding sequence is TGTGCCAGCAGCACCCAAGGGGGCCGAAACATTCAGTACTTC. Translation gives CASSTQGGRNIQYF.

The chain links TRBV7-2 to TRBJ1-5; 7 positions agree with TRBD1. CDR3 length: 15 residues. V shed 0 bases and J 4 bases; nucleotides not matched to a gene: 3. CDR1 is SGHTA and CDR2 is FQGNSA in the germline V gene. The CDR3 coding sequence is TGTGCCAGCAGCTTAGCAGTACAGGGGAATCAGCCCCAGCATTTT. The encoded protein is CASSLAVQGNQPQHF.

This clone was detected once. This sequence joins TRBV2 and TRBJ1-1; D perhaps matches TRBD1 (5 bases). This CDR3 is built from 14 residues. Germline V gives CDR1 SNHLY, CDR2 FYNNEI. With 7 bases removed from V and 0 bases from J, the gap between germline ends came to 12 bases. CDR3: CASTPQVMNTEAFF. The CDR3 bases are TGTGCCAGCACTCCACAGGTCATGAACACTGAAGCTTTCTTT.

The rearrangement links TRBV5-6 to TRBJ1-2; TRBD1 might be the D (5 bases). Trimming shortened V by 2 bases and J by 6 bases, and 11 bases separated the two germline ends. There are 13 residues in the CDR3. Germline values: CDR1 SGHDT, CDR2 YYEEEE. In DNA, the CDR3 is TGTGCCAGCAGCTTTTTGGGGCAGGATGGCTACACCTTC. It translates to CASSFLGQDGYTF.

The V call is TRBV5-1, the J call TRBJ1-5, with D unresolved. Germline assignment: CDR1 SGHRS and CDR2 YFSETQ. CDR3 length equals 13 residues. V was shortened by 7 bases and J by 0 bases, with 8 bases between the two germline ends. The CDR3 region has the DNA TGCGCCAGCCGTATAAATAGCAATCAGCCCCAGCATTTT. Amino acids: CASRINSNQPQHF.

The chain uses TRBV13 and TRBJ2-3, with TRBD2 identical over 8 bases. There are 15 residues in the CDR3. The J segment lost 1 base and the V segment lost 2 bases, leaving 2 bases of the junction unmatched. Germline V gene sequence: CDR1 PRHDT, CDR2 FYEKMQ (reference sequence). The chain's CDR3 is CASSLWRGGTDTQYF. The CDR3 DNA is TGTGCCAGCAGCTTATGGCGGGGGGGCACAGATACGCAGTATTTT.

The CDR3 is CASSQGGTSGPNTGELFF. DNA of the CDR3: TGCGCCAGCAGCCAAGGAGGGACTAGCGGTCCGAACACCGGGGAGCTGTTTTTT. V is TRBV4-1 and J is TRBJ2-2; 11 bases match TRBD2. The CDR3 extends over 18 amino acids. CDR1 MGHRA and CDR2 YSYEKL come from the germline V gene. The junction had 4 bases not matched to a gene; V was cut back by 1 base and J by 0 bases.

The chain employs TRBV4-1 and TRBJ2-2; D is ambiguous. V shed 4 bases and J shed 5 bases, with 14 bases lying between them. This CDR3 region has 15 residues. Germline values: CDR1 MGHRA, CDR2 YSYEKL. CDR3: CASSRVGGETGELFF. In nucleotides, the CDR3 is TGCGCCAGCAGCCGAGTAGGCGGCGAGACCGGGGAGCTGTTTTTT.

For the CDR3, the DNA is TGTGCCAGCAGCCGGGACAGGGGGAGCACAGATACGCAGTATTTT. Amino acid sequence: CASSRDRGSTDTQYF. V is TRBV19 and J is TRBJ2-3; 11 positions match TRBD1. V lost 9 bases to trimming and J lost 0 bases; unmatched junction nucleotides: 5. This CDR3 region has 15 residues. Germline CDR1 reads LNHDA; CDR2 reads SQIVND (reference sequence).

The CDR3 here is CASSQGRGRNQPQHF. In DNA, the CDR3 is TGCGCCAGCAGCCAAGGAAGGGGGCGCAATCAGCCCCAGCATTTT. The chain has TRBV4-1 and TRBJ1-5, with 7 bases lining up with TRBD1. The V gene end was trimmed by 1 base and the J gene end by 2 bases; junction bases not matched to a gene: 2. This CDR3 region has 15 residues. Per germline, CDR1 MGHRA and CDR2 YSYEKL.